This is a list of T cell receptor beta chains from one sample in a study of blood T cells in healthy people across ages. Each CDR3 protein is one row after TCRdb ran MiXCR on the 5' RACE reads. The sample holds over a million distinct CDR3 sequences, 40% to 50% seen once. Sequencing used blood. All receptors derive from a woman aged 18 to 35 in good health. Each CDR3 is given without its conserved first and last residue. Each record gives: CDR3 protein, V gene, J gene.

CDR3aa: ASSQGALNSPLH
v_gene: TRBV3-1
j_gene: TRBJ1-6

CDR3aa: SARDMRSSGRIQETQY
v_gene: TRBV20-1
j_gene: TRBJ2-5

CDR3aa: ASSQELFRGYT
v_gene: TRBV4-2
j_gene: TRBJ1-2

CDR3aa: ASSSDRGETQY
v_gene: TRBV7-7
j_gene: TRBJ2-5

CDR3aa: ASILKGPQASYNEQF
v_gene: TRBV6-1
j_gene: TRBJ2-1

CDR3aa: SSSRRGEQY
v_gene: TRBV20-1
j_gene: TRBJ2-7

CDR3aa: ASSHLRGNTGELF
v_gene: TRBV3-1
j_gene: TRBJ2-2

CDR3aa: SASEGANTEAF
v_gene: TRBV20-1
j_gene: TRBJ1-1

CDR3aa: SAMYSASGGRYQETQY
v_gene: TRBV20-1
j_gene: TRBJ2-5

CDR3aa: ASRQTGDQYEQY
v_gene: TRBV28
j_gene: TRBJ2-7

CDR3aa: ASSVTGTSGYEQY
v_gene: TRBV9
j_gene: TRBJ2-7